This T cell receptor beta chain was captured by sequencing in a study of blood T cell repertoires in COVID-19. In the study overall: Sample material is recorded as cDNA or gDNA derived from T cells, B-cell-depleted T cells, or PBMCs.

Authors' analysis steps: Amplification of reference gene primers was used by the study to estimate nucleated cell counts. Clones were sequenced by immunoSEQ multiplex PCR, and TCRdb holds only the in-frame ones, with some missing. D and trimming come from the DNA, and the V and J calls and clone size come from that table. The table lists about 130,000 clones, roughly 79% of them singletons. The source of this sequence is an older man with acute or convalescent COVID-19. The sample was peripheral blood.

The CDR3 nucleotides read TGTGCCAGCAGTTACTCTACAGGGTCGTCCCTCCACTTT. Residues: CASSYSTGSSLHF. The rearrangement links TRBV6-5 to TRBJ1-6; D perhaps matches TRBD1 (6 bases). The germline V gene has CDR1 MNHEY and CDR2 SVGAGI. The CDR3 runs to 13 residues. Between the trimmed V and J ends, which lost 0 bases and 14 bases, there was a span of 11 bases.